Listed below are T cell receptor beta chains from one sample, sequenced in a study of T-cell memory formation after mild COVID-19. MiXCR, applied by TCRdb to the 5' RACE reads, yields one record per CDR3 protein. The sample gives about 110,000 distinct CDR3 sequences, around 12% of which show up once; under 30% is in the top ten. Sequencing used PBMCs or a T cell subset sorted from them (not recorded which). Every receptor here comes from an adult woman who had mild COVID-19 (a few samples of this study predate the infection). Cell type and time point are not known. The CDR3 runs from the conserved cysteine through the conserved F or W. A D gene is named only where the DNA matches it firmly. Clone size is shown for a subset of rows, as once, few, many or a class of expanded clone.

D,size,V,J,DNA,CDR3
.,.,TRBV19,TRBJ2-7,TGTGCCAGTAGTTGGACAGCAGATGAGCAGTACTTC,CASSWTADEQYF
TRBD2,few,TRBV7-6,TRBJ2-1,TGTGCCAGCAGCCCCAGTGGACTAGGCGTCAATGAGCAGTTCTTC,CASSPSGLGVNEQFF
.,.,TRBV5-1,TRBJ2-2,TGCGCCAGCAGCCCCTTCAGGAACACCGGGGAGCTGTTTTTT,CASSPFRNTGELFF
.,.,TRBV5-1,TRBJ1-1,TGCGCCAGCAGCCTTCCAGGCACTGAAGCTTTCTTT,CASSLPGTEAFF
.,few,TRBV3-1,TRBJ2-3,TGTGCCAGCAGCCAAGAGGACCAGCGGGCTAGCACAGATACGCAGTATTTT,CASSQEDQRASTDTQYF
TRBD2,.,TRBV4-3,TRBJ2-4,TGCGCCAGCAGCCAAGACGGGGCAGGTGGGGGGGACATTCAGTACTTC,CASSQDGAGGGDIQYF
.,many,TRBV5-4,TRBJ2-1,TGTGCCAGCAGCTGGGGGGGCAGGGGAAGCGATGAGCAGTTCTTC,CASSWGGRGSDEQFF
TRBD2,.,TRBV6-5,TRBJ2-7,TGTGCCAGCAGTTACTCGCCTAGCGGTTCCTACGAGCAGTACTTC,CASSYSPSGSYEQYF
TRBD1,few,TRBV29-1,TRBJ2-7,TGCAGCGTTCTCCCCGGAGTAACCGGGACAGACCCCTACGAGCAGTACTTC,CSVLPGVTGTDPYEQYF
.,few,TRBV4-1,TRBJ2-7,TGCGCCAGCAGCCAGCTCGTGGCCTACGAGCAGTACTTC,CASSQLVAYEQYF
TRBD2,.,TRBV29-1,TRBJ2-7,TGCAGCGTGTTAACTAGCGGGAGCTACGAGCAGTACTTC,CSVLTSGSYEQYF
.,many,TRBV7-9,TRBJ2-1,TGTGCCAGCAGCGCCCCGGCATCGGACGGCACCTACAATGAGCAGTTCTTC,CASSAPASDGTYNEQFF
.,few,TRBV7-9,TRBJ1-2,TGTGCCAGCAGCTTGGTCCAGCTCTATGGCTACACCTTC,CASSLVQLYGYTF
.,few,TRBV28,TRBJ2-6,TGTGCCAGCAGTTTATACAAGGGTGCTGGGGCCAACGTCCTGACTTTC,CASSLYKGAGANVLTF
.,few,TRBV7-9,TRBJ2-7,TGTGCCAGCAGCTCCCAATCTGGCGGAACAGACTCCTACGAGCAGTACTTC,CASSSQSGGTDSYEQYF
TRBD1,.,TRBV11-1,TRBJ1-1,TGTGCCAGCAGCTTGGGGACAGGGGATGAAGCTTTCTTT,CASSLGTGDEAFF
TRBD1,.,TRBV25-1,TRBJ2-7,TGTGCCACCGGACAGGGTTTCTACGAGCAGTACTTC,CATGQGFYEQYF
.,.,TRBV6-6,TRBJ1-2,TGTGCCAGCAGTTACCCAGGGAACTATGGCTACACCTTC,CASSYPGNYGYTF
.,.,TRBV4-1,TRBJ1-4,TGCGCCAGCAGCCAAGATGACTCGGGGCTAAATGAAAAACTGTTTTTT,CASSQDDSGLNEKLFF
.,.,TRBV4-1,TRBJ1-2,TGCGCCAGCAGCCAAGAGGCTACAGGGTATGGCTACACCTTC,CASSQEATGYGYTF
.,few,TRBV6-5,TRBJ2-7,TGTGCCAGCAGTCGCCTTCAGGCCTCCTACGAGCAGTACTTC,CASSRLQASYEQYF
TRBD2,few,TRBV29-1,TRBJ2-1,TGCAGCGTTGAAGGCTCGGCTAGCGGGAGGGCCGGGGGCGATGAGCAGTTCTTC,CSVEGSASGRAGGDEQFF
.,few,TRBV5-1,TRBJ2-3,TGCGCCAGCAGCTTGGTAGACCAGGGCCTAGGCCTAGATACGCAGTATTTT,CASSLVDQGLGLDTQYF
.,many,TRBV6-5,TRBJ2-1,TGTGCCAGCAGTTCCACTGCAGAAGGGGGCAATGAGCAGTTCTTC,CASSSTAEGGNEQFF
TRBD1,few,TRBV5-1,TRBJ2-1,TGCGCCAGCAGCCACCGGGACAGAGCCTACAATGAGCAGTTCTTC,CASSHRDRAYNEQFF
TRBD1,.,TRBV6-5,TRBJ1-2,TGTGCCAGCAGTTACGGGACAGGGCAACACTATGGCTACACCTTC,CASSYGTGQHYGYTF
TRBD2,few,TRBV6-5,TRBJ2-3,TGTGCCAGCAGTTGGAACGGACTAGCGACTAAGGGGGCAGATACGCAGTATTTT,CASSWNGLATKGADTQYF
TRBD1,.,TRBV15,TRBJ2-1,TGTGCCACAATTAACCGGGACAGGGGGCTCAATGAGCAGTTCTTC,CATINRDRGLNEQFF
TRBD2,many,TRBV7-9,TRBJ2-1,TGTGCCAGCAGCCATGCGGGGAGGGCTAGCGAGCAGTTCTTC,CASSHAGRASEQFF
.,few,TRBV29-1,TRBJ2-7,TGCAGCGTTGAAGGGAGGACGGAAGCTTCCTACGAGCAGTACTTC,CSVEGRTEASYEQYF
.,.,TRBV5-4,TRBJ2-7,TGTGCCAGCAGCTTGGGTGCTATTGTTCCGGGCACCTACGAGCAGTACTTC,CASSLGAIVPGTYEQYF
.,.,TRBV12-3/TRBV12-4,TRBJ2-7,TGTGCCAGCAGTTTAGGGCTAGCGCAAGACTACGAGCAGTACTTC,CASSLGLAQDYEQYF
TRBD1,.,TRBV20-1,TRBJ2-7,TGCAGTGCTAGAGATGTCGGAGGACAGGGGGCTGGCGAGCAGTACTTC,CSARDVGGQGAGEQYF
TRBD2,.,TRBV27,TRBJ2-1,TGTGCCAGCAGTTTGGCGGGAGAGGTTAATGAGCAGTTCTTC,CASSLAGEVNEQFF
.,.,TRBV3-1,TRBJ2-7,TGTGCCAGCAGCCAGGGCGAGTTAACCTACGAGCAGTACTTC,CASSQGELTYEQYF
.,.,TRBV7-6,TRBJ2-7,TGTGCCAGCAGCTTGAGTGAGGGGGAAGCGTCCTACGAGCAGTACTTC,CASSLSEGEASYEQYF
.,.,TRBV5-1,TRBJ2-7,TGCGCCAGCAGCCTCGGGACCCAAAGCTCCTACGAGCAGTACTTC,CASSLGTQSSYEQYF
.,few,TRBV15,TRBJ1-2,TGTGCCACCAGCAGAGATTGGAGGCCCTCTAACTATGGCTACACCTTC,CATSRDWRPSNYGYTF
.,.,TRBV4-2,TRBJ2-7,TGTGCCAGCAGCCAAGATGGGGATGGGAGCTACGAGCAGTACTTC,CASSQDGDGSYEQYF
.,many,TRBV29-1,TRBJ2-3,TGCAGCGTGAGGCTGACGGACACAGATACGCAGTATTTT,CSVRLTDTDTQYF
.,many,TRBV7-8,TRBJ2-3,TGTGCCAGCAGCCCCCCTGGCAGCACAGATACGCAGTATTTT,CASSPPGSTDTQYF
TRBD2,.,TRBV12-3/TRBV12-4,TRBJ2-1,TGTGCCAGCAGTTTTCGTAGCGGGGGCTACAATGAGCAGTTCTTC,CASSFRSGGYNEQFF
TRBD1,few,TRBV4-3,TRBJ2-7,TGCGCCAGCAGCCAAGAATCAGGGGGAAACTACGAGCAGTACTTC,CASSQESGGNYEQYF
TRBD1,few,TRBV19,TRBJ2-7,TGTGCCAGTAGTTTTGAGGGGGCGAACGAGCAGTACTTC,CASSFEGANEQYF
.,medium-sized,TRBV7-9,TRBJ2-1,TGTGCCAGCAGCCACCCGTCAGCTTTTTACAATGAGCAGTTCTTC,CASSHPSAFYNEQFF